The 13 T cell receptor beta chains below come from one sample, sequenced in a study of cytotoxic CD8 clonotypes in ibrutinib-treated CLL (dated by TCRdb to about 2021). The library was produced with the immunoSEQ multiplex PCR assay. Imported from immuneACCESS, the table was reduced by TCRdb to in-frame sequences with V and J called. These copies leave out some clones; in studies compared against another copy, an unresolved V gene accounts for under half, and the cause of the remainder is not known. Present in this sample are roughly 38,000 clones, approximately 48% of which were seen just once. The ten largest clones capture under 20% of the sample. The source was PBMCs, collected before ibrutinib treatment. The receptor set was obtained from a human donor with chronic lymphocytic leukemia.

This clone was picked up a small number of times. The chain carries TRBV5-1 and TRBJ2-2, with D unclear. Germline V gives CDR1 SGHRS, CDR2 YFSETQ. Trimming stripped 2 bases from V and 6 bases from J, with 17 bases between. The CDR3 consists of 16 residues. DNA for the CDR3: TGCGCCAGCAGCTTTCGAGCAAATGTTGGGGCCGGGGAGCTGTTTTTT. Residues: CASSFRANVGAGELFF.

This clone was detected a few times. The DNA for the CDR3 is TGCAGTGCTAGAGATAATTATGGCTACACCTTC. This encodes CSARDNYGYTF. V gene TRBV20-1 combines with J gene TRBJ1-2; D ambiguous. Trimming pared 0 bases from V and 5 bases from J, leaving 4 bases between. Germline V gene data show CDR1 as DFQATT and CDR2 as SNEGSKA (reference sequence). The CDR3 length is 11 residues.

This clone came up a few times. The rearrangement joins TRBV19 to TRBJ2-3; no clear D. The ends were cut back, 4 bases at V and 4 bases at J, with 18 bases in the middle. Germline V lookup: CDR1 LNHDA, CDR2 SQIVND (reference sequence). The CDR3 has 16 amino acids. CDR3 amino acids: CASSRDTYARSDTQYF. DNA of the CDR3: TGTGCCAGTAGTAGAGACACCTATGCCCGGTCAGATACGCAGTATTTT.

This rearrangement joins TRBV5-6 to TRBJ1-2; D call uncertain. The CDR3 runs to 14 residues. V gave up 3 bases and J gave up 4 bases, with 13 bases separating them. The germline V gene encodes CDR1 SGHDT and CDR2 YYEEEE. The DNA for the CDR3 is TGTGCCAGCAGCTCATATCAGCTTCCCTATGGCTACACCTTC. Translating gives CASSSYQLPYGYTF.

This clone was counted between two and nine times. The V and J genes are TRBV19 and TRBJ2-3; weak D call: TRBD1 (6 bases). This CDR3 is built from 14 residues. Germline CDR1 is LNHDA and CDR2 is SQIVND (reference sequence). The germline V and J ends were trimmed by 6 bases and 5 bases, with 15 bases remaining between them. The DNA of the CDR3 is TGTGCCAGTAGCCAGGGGCAAAGGGGAGATACGCAGTATTTT. The encoded protein is CASSQGQRGDTQYF. The full variable domain, in which reference TRBV19 and TRBJ2-3 provide the parts outside the CDR3, is DGGITQSPKYLFRKEGQNVTLSCEQNLNHDAMYWYRQDPGQGLRLIYYSQIVNDFQKGDIAEGYSVSREKKESFPLTVTSAQKNPTAFYLCASSQGQRGDTQYFGPGTRLTVL.

The genes are TRBV11-2 and TRBJ1-4, with D tentatively TRBD1 (6 bases). Between the trimmed V and J ends, which lost 5 bases and 5 bases, there was a span of 15 bases. The CDR3 covers 15 residues. Germline values: CDR1 SGHAT, CDR2 FQNNGV. CDR3 residues: CASSQGGGRNEKLFF. CDR3 bases: TGTGCCAGCAGCCAGGGAGGGGGACGGAATGAAAAACTGTTTTTT.

The J gene is TRBJ1-1, the V gene TRBV5-1; no clear D. Germline CDR1 is SGHRS and CDR2 is YFSETQ. The CDR3 is 16 amino acids. Trimming took off 4 bases at V and 5 bases at J, with 21 bases between the two ends. The CDR3 loop reads CASSLTGGTLGTEAFF. CDR3 DNA sequence: TGCGCCAGCAGCCTGACCGGAGGTACTCTCGGGACTGAAGCTTTCTTT.

This clone has at least ten counts. The genes are TRBV29-1 and TRBJ1-2; the D gene is possibly TRBD1 (6 bases). The V gene's germline CDR1 is SQVTM and CDR2 ANQGSEA. The CDR3 has 12 residues. V shed 1 base and J shed 5 bases, with 8 bases lying between them. The CDR3 coding sequence is TGCAGCGTTGAAGGGACAGAATATGGCTACACCTTC. Translation gives CSVEGTEYGYTF.

This clone has a handful of counts. Here the CDR3 reads CASSEGSSNTDTQYF. The CDR3 nucleotides are TGTGCCAGCAGCGAAGGAAGTTCCAACACAGATACGCAGTATTTT. The rearrangement joins TRBV9 to TRBJ2-3; unclear D gene. The CDR3 length is 15 residues. In germline, CDR1 is SGDLS, CDR2 YYNGEE. V lost 3 bases and J lost 2, with 13 bases in between.

This clone was seen only once. The gene calls are TRBV6-5 and TRBJ1-2; 7 bases fit TRBD1. Germline values: CDR1 MNHEY, CDR2 SVGAGI. The CDR3 runs 15 residues. Unmatched junction bases numbered 12, after V lost 6 bases and J lost 5 bases. The CDR3 protein is CASSRNIDRAYGYTF. In nucleotides, the CDR3 is TGTGCCAGCAGCCGTAATATAGACAGGGCTTATGGCTACACCTTC.

This chain joins TRBV25-1 and TRBJ1-4; D is unresolved. CDR1 is MGHDK and CDR2 is SYGVNS in the germline V gene. Trimming removed 2 bases at V and 10 bases at J, with 5 bases between. There are 11 residues in the CDR3. CDR3 amino acids: CASSEDGKLFF. DNA for the CDR3: TGTGCCAGCAGTGAAGACGGAAAACTGTTTTTT. The entire variable domain, with the rest obtained from reference TRBV25-1 and TRBJ1-4, is as follows: EADIYQTPRYLVIGTGKKITLECSQTMGHDKMYWYQQDPGMELHLIHYSYGVNSTEKGDLSSESTVSRIRTEHFPLTLESARPSHTSQYLCASSEDGKLFFGSGTQLSVL.

The rearrangement uses TRBV6-5 and TRBJ1-3; 7 nucleotides agree with TRBD1. CDR1 and CDR2 (germline): MNHEY, SVGAGI. The CDR3 covers 15 residues. Losses at the gene ends were 0 bases for V and 8 bases for J; bases not matched to a gene: 7. The CDR3 protein is CASSYSPTGRHTIYF. In DNA, the CDR3 is TGTGCCAGCAGTTACTCTCCGACAGGGCGGCACACCATATATTTT.

The chain uses TRBV7-9 and TRBJ1-6; D call uncertain. The CDR3 has 17 residues. V lost 2 bases, J lost 0 bases, and 11 bases lay in between. Germline V gene data show CDR1 as SEHNR and CDR2 as FQNEAQ (reference sequence). Written as DNA, the CDR3 is TGTGCCAGCAGCTTACCTACCGATAGCTCCTATAATTCACCCCTCCACTTT. Its translation: CASSLPTDSSYNSPLHF.